A selection of T cell receptor beta chains follows, all from one sample in a study of blood T cell repertoires in COVID-19. The protocol was immunoSEQ multiplex PCR, while the TCRdb copy is restricted to in-frame clones and leaves out a portion. This sample yields over 150,000 clones, of which about 91% are seen a single time; roughly 4% belongs to the top ten. Sequenced sample: peripheral blood. The receptors originated from a woman in her sixties or seventies who had recovered from COVID-19. The CDR3 runs from the conserved cysteine through the conserved F or W. The D gene is left open where the match is weak. Clone size appears in some rows only: once, few, many, or a class for an expanded clone.

len: 14
v_gene: TRBV19
j_gene: TRBJ2-5
abundance: once
d_gene: TRBD1
CDR3aa: CASSLQGPQETQYF
CDR3nt: TGTGCCAGTAGCTTACAGGGGCCCCAAGAGACCCAGTACTTC

len: 15
v_gene: TRBV6-1
j_gene: TRBJ2-5
abundance: -
d_gene: TRBD2
CDR3aa: CASSEGLAVQETQYF
CDR3nt: TGTGCCAGCAGTGAGGGGCTAGCGGTACAAGAGACCCAGTACTTC

len: 15
v_gene: TRBV24-1
j_gene: TRBJ2-1
abundance: -
d_gene: TRBD2
CDR3aa: CATSLAGGEYNEQFF
CDR3nt: TGTGCCACCAGCTTAGCGGGGGGGGAGTACAATGAGCAGTTCTTC

len: 14
v_gene: TRBV4-2
j_gene: TRBJ1-2
abundance: -
d_gene: -
CDR3aa: CASGVGEGGDGYTF
CDR3nt: TGTGCCAGCGGAGTCGGAGAGGGCGGCGATGGCTACACCTTC

len: 13
v_gene: TRBV2
j_gene: TRBJ2-1
abundance: once
d_gene: TRBD2
CDR3aa: CASRTSGGGGQFF
CDR3nt: TGTGCCAGCCGGACTAGCGGGGGAGGGGGGCAGTTCTTC

len: 13
v_gene: TRBV2
j_gene: TRBJ1-2
abundance: -
d_gene: TRBD1
CDR3aa: CASSSQGAYGYTF
CDR3nt: TGTGCCAGCAGTTCACAGGGGGCCTATGGCTACACCTTC

len: 13
v_gene: TRBV19
j_gene: TRBJ2-5
abundance: -
d_gene: -
CDR3aa: CASSIERQETQYF
CDR3nt: TGTGCCAGTAGTATAGAACGGCAAGAGACCCAGTACTTC

len: 14
v_gene: TRBV2
j_gene: TRBJ1-1
abundance: -
d_gene: TRBD1
CDR3aa: CASSGPGGSTEAFF
CDR3nt: TGTGCCAGCAGTGGTCCAGGGGGAAGCACTGAAGCTTTCTTT

len: 15
v_gene: TRBV3-1/TRBV3-2
j_gene: TRBJ1-4
abundance: -
d_gene: -
CDR3aa: CASSAGTGGYEKLFF
CDR3nt: TGTGCCAGCAGCGCCGGGACGGGAGGATATGAAAAACTGTTTTTT

len: 14
v_gene: TRBV9
j_gene: TRBJ2-7
abundance: -
d_gene: -
CDR3aa: CASSVAGQSYEQYF
CDR3nt: TGTGCCAGCAGCGTAGCTGGGCAGTCCTACGAGCAGTACTTC

len: 15
v_gene: TRBV4-1
j_gene: TRBJ2-3
abundance: -
d_gene: -
CDR3aa: CASSPKGVAADTQYF
CDR3nt: TGCGCCAGCAGTCCTAAGGGAGTAGCAGCAGATACGCAGTATTTT

len: 14
v_gene: TRBV3-1/TRBV3-2
j_gene: TRBJ1-1
abundance: -
d_gene: -
CDR3aa: CASSPSRGNTEAFF
CDR3nt: TGTGCCAGCAGCCCAAGCAGAGGAAACACTGAAGCTTTCTTT

len: 13
v_gene: TRBV7-9
j_gene: TRBJ1-2
abundance: few
d_gene: -
CDR3aa: CASSYTGLSGYTF
CDR3nt: TGTGCCAGCAGCTATACAGGGTTGAGTGGCTACACCTTC

len: 14
v_gene: TRBV9
j_gene: TRBJ2-1
abundance: -
d_gene: TRBD2
CDR3aa: CASSNSGGFDEQFF
CDR3nt: TGTGCCAGCAGCAATAGCGGGGGGTTCGATGAGCAGTTCTTC

len: 14
v_gene: TRBV5-1
j_gene: TRBJ2-2
abundance: -
d_gene: -
CDR3aa: CASSYTSNTGELFF
CDR3nt: TGCGCCAGCAGCTACACGTCGAACACCGGGGAGCTGTTTTTT

len: 16
v_gene: TRBV18
j_gene: TRBJ1-6
abundance: -
d_gene: TRBD1
CDR3aa: CASSPRTGSYNSPLHF
CDR3nt: TGTGCCAGCTCACCTCGGACAGGGAGCTATAATTCACCCCTCCACTTT

len: 14
v_gene: TRBV5-6
j_gene: TRBJ1-6
abundance: -
d_gene: -
CDR3aa: CASSLGVVDSPLHF
CDR3nt: TGTGCCAGCAGCTTAGGGGTGGTGGATTCACCCCTCCACTTT

len: 13
v_gene: TRBV7-9
j_gene: TRBJ2-7
abundance: -
d_gene: -
CDR3aa: CASSQTGTYEQYF
CDR3nt: TGTGCCAGCAGCCAGACGGGGACCTACGAGCAGTACTTC

len: 15
v_gene: TRBV11-3
j_gene: TRBJ2-3
abundance: -
d_gene: TRBD2
CDR3aa: CASSLARGAADTQYF
CDR3nt: TGTGCCAGCAGCTTAGCGCGGGGGGCCGCAGATACGCAGTATTTT

len: 15
v_gene: TRBV15
j_gene: TRBJ2-1
abundance: -
d_gene: -
CDR3aa: CATSRVLLGDNEQFF
CDR3nt: TGTGCCACCAGCAGAGTCCTTCTAGGGGACAATGAGCAGTTCTTC

len: 15
v_gene: TRBV5-5
j_gene: TRBJ2-5
abundance: -
d_gene: TRBD1
CDR3aa: CASSSPDRNQETQYF
CDR3nt: TGTGCCAGCAGCTCCCCGGACAGGAACCAAGAGACCCAGTACTTC

len: 14
v_gene: TRBV6-6
j_gene: TRBJ1-5
abundance: -
d_gene: TRBD1
CDR3aa: CASSTDRVYQPQHF
CDR3nt: TGTGCCAGCAGTACGGACAGGGTGTATCAGCCCCAGCATTTT

len: 12
v_gene: TRBV1
j_gene: TRBJ1-6
abundance: -
d_gene: -
CDR3aa: CTSMRVSGPLHF
CDR3nt: TGCACCAGCATGCGTGTATCGGGACCCCTCCACTTT

len: 12
v_gene: TRBV7-2
j_gene: TRBJ1-5
abundance: once
d_gene: -
CDR3aa: CASSSYNQPQHF
CDR3nt: TGTGCCAGCAGCTCCTACAATCAGCCCCAGCATTTT

len: 16
v_gene: TRBV4-3
j_gene: TRBJ2-3
abundance: -
d_gene: TRBD2
CDR3aa: CASSQGIGRGTDTQYF
CDR3nt: TGCGCCAGCAGCCAAGGTATAGGGAGGGGCACAGATACGCAGTATTTT

len: 16
v_gene: TRBV6-2/TRBV6-3
j_gene: TRBJ2-7
abundance: once
d_gene: TRBD2
CDR3aa: CASSYSLAGGMDEQYF
CDR3nt: TGTGCCAGCAGTTACTCACTAGCGGGGGGAATGGACGAGCAGTACTTC

len: 14
v_gene: TRBV7-9
j_gene: TRBJ2-7
abundance: -
d_gene: TRBD1
CDR3aa: CASSLQGAGGEQYF
CDR3nt: TGTGCCAGCAGCTTACAGGGGGCTGGGGGCGAGCAGTACTTC

len: 11
v_gene: TRBV3-1/TRBV3-2
j_gene: TRBJ2-7
abundance: -
d_gene: -
CDR3aa: CASSQGAGSYF
CDR3nt: TGTGCCAGCAGCCAAGGGGCGGGATCGTACTTC

len: 14
v_gene: TRBV6-6
j_gene: TRBJ1-5
abundance: -
d_gene: -
CDR3aa: CATDLGGNNQPQHF
CDR3nt: TGTGCCACCGACCTGGGAGGGAACAATCAGCCCCAGCATTTT

len: 15
v_gene: TRBV19
j_gene: TRBJ1-5
abundance: -
d_gene: TRBD1
CDR3aa: CASSTRTGRGQPQHF
CDR3nt: TGTGCCAGTAGTACTCGGACAGGGCGAGGTCAGCCCCAGCATTTT

len: 14
v_gene: TRBV7-3
j_gene: TRBJ1-6
abundance: few
d_gene: -
CDR3aa: CASSLQGHNSPLHF
CDR3nt: TGTGCCAGCAGCTTACAGGGACACAATTCACCCCTCCACTTT

len: 13
v_gene: TRBV6-5
j_gene: TRBJ2-3
abundance: -
d_gene: -
CDR3aa: CASTRLGTDTQYF
CDR3nt: TGTGCCAGCACCAGACTCGGCACAGATACGCAGTATTTT

len: 19
v_gene: TRBV6-2/TRBV6-3
j_gene: TRBJ1-3
abundance: -
d_gene: -
CDR3aa: CASSYFGSPNAVSGNTIYF
CDR3nt: TGTGCCAGCAGTTACTTCGGGTCGCCGAACGCCGTCTCTGGAAACACCATATATTTT

len: 16
v_gene: TRBV4-1
j_gene: TRBJ1-1
abundance: few
d_gene: -
CDR3aa: CASSRPGTKMNTEAFF
CDR3nt: TGCGCCAGCAGCCGTCCCGGGACAAAAATGAACACTGAAGCTTTCTTT

len: 13
v_gene: TRBV24-1
j_gene: TRBJ1-2
abundance: -
d_gene: -
CDR3aa: CATSDTLSRGYTF
CDR3nt: TGTGCCACCAGTGATACGTTATCGAGGGGCTACACCTTC

len: 17
v_gene: TRBV15
j_gene: TRBJ1-2
abundance: -
d_gene: TRBD1
CDR3aa: CATSRDPGDRGRGGYTF
CDR3nt: TGTGCCACCAGCAGGGACCCTGGGGACAGGGGGAGAGGTGGCTACACCTTC

len: 13
v_gene: TRBV5-1
j_gene: TRBJ2-3
abundance: -
d_gene: -
CDR3aa: CASSLELGHTQYF
CDR3nt: TGCGCCAGCAGCTTGGAATTGGGCCATACGCAGTATTTT

len: 13
v_gene: TRBV6-5
j_gene: TRBJ1-4
abundance: few
d_gene: -
CDR3aa: CASSYLYNEKLFF
CDR3nt: TGTGCCAGCAGTTACTTATATAATGAAAAACTGTTTTTT

len: 19
v_gene: TRBV19
j_gene: TRBJ2-1
abundance: -
d_gene: -
CDR3aa: CASSIYGTVLSGSYNEQFF
CDR3nt: TGTGCCAGTAGTATATATGGGACGGTCCTTAGCGGCTCCTACAATGAGCAGTTCTTC

len: 14
v_gene: TRBV6-5
j_gene: TRBJ1-2
abundance: -
d_gene: -
CDR3aa: CASSYGHRDYGYTF
CDR3nt: TGTGCCAGCAGTTACGGCCACAGGGACTATGGCTACACCTTC

len: 14
v_gene: TRBV28
j_gene: TRBJ2-1
abundance: -
d_gene: -
CDR3aa: CATDGQGKYNEQFF
CDR3nt: TGTGCCACCGACGGACAAGGAAAATACAATGAGCAGTTCTTC

len: 18
v_gene: TRBV7-9
j_gene: TRBJ1-5
abundance: -
d_gene: -
CDR3aa: CASSLGSGLGDSNQPQHF
CDR3nt: TGTGCCAGCAGCTTAGGTTCGGGGTTGGGAGATAGCAATCAGCCCCAGCATTTT

len: 18
v_gene: TRBV7-9
j_gene: TRBJ1-2
abundance: -
d_gene: TRBD1
CDR3aa: CASSRSNRGLRPYYGYTF
CDR3nt: TGTGCCAGCAGCCGTTCCAACAGGGGGCTGCGACCTTACTATGGCTACACCTTC

len: 13
v_gene: TRBV10-1
j_gene: TRBJ2-1
abundance: few
d_gene: -
CDR3aa: CASSAGTYNEQFF
CDR3nt: TGCGCCAGCAGTGCGGGGACCTACAATGAGCAGTTCTTC

len: 15
v_gene: TRBV5-1
j_gene: TRBJ2-1
abundance: -
d_gene: -
CDR3aa: CASSFQGDPYNEQFF
CDR3nt: TGCGCCAGCAGCTTCCAGGGCGACCCCTACAATGAGCAGTTCTTC

len: 13
v_gene: TRBV7-9
j_gene: TRBJ2-1
abundance: -
d_gene: -
CDR3aa: CASSPLVTNEQFF
CDR3nt: TGTGCCAGCAGCCCTTTAGTAACTAATGAGCAGTTCTTC

len: 16
v_gene: TRBV27
j_gene: TRBJ2-7
abundance: -
d_gene: -
CDR3aa: CASSLINGGNFYEQYF
CDR3nt: TGTGCCAGCAGTTTAATTAATGGGGGGAACTTCTACGAGCAGTACTTC

len: 16
v_gene: TRBV5-1
j_gene: TRBJ2-2
abundance: few
d_gene: TRBD2
CDR3aa: CASSAASGGQSGELFF
CDR3nt: TGCGCCAGCAGCGCGGCTAGCGGGGGGCAGTCCGGGGAGCTGTTTTTT

len: 15
v_gene: TRBV4-1
j_gene: TRBJ2-5
abundance: -
d_gene: TRBD1
CDR3aa: CASSQDNTGGQTQYF
CDR3nt: TGCGCCAGCAGCCAAGATAATACAGGGGGACAGACCCAGTACTTC

len: 14
v_gene: TRBV6-1
j_gene: TRBJ1-2
abundance: -
d_gene: -
CDR3aa: CASSEAPGNYGYTF
CDR3nt: TGTGCCAGCAGTGAAGCGCCGGGGAACTATGGCTACACCTTC

len: 17
v_gene: TRBV4-1
j_gene: TRBJ2-5
abundance: once
d_gene: TRBD2
CDR3aa: CASSQVRLAGNAETQYF
CDR3nt: TGCGCCAGCAGCCAAGTCAGACTAGCGGGGAATGCGGAGACCCAGTACTTC

len: 16
v_gene: TRBV24-1
j_gene: TRBJ2-2
abundance: -
d_gene: TRBD2
CDR3aa: CATSDPVVAGAGELFF
CDR3nt: TGTGCCACCAGTGACCCAGTGGTAGCGGGGGCCGGGGAGCTGTTTTTT

len: 14
v_gene: TRBV28
j_gene: TRBJ1-1
abundance: -
d_gene: -
CDR3aa: CASSLGGGWTEAFF
CDR3nt: TGTGCCAGCAGTTTGGGCGGGGGGTGGACTGAAGCTTTCTTT

len: 15
v_gene: TRBV19
j_gene: TRBJ2-7
abundance: -
d_gene: TRBD1
CDR3aa: CASSPWTGESYEQYF
CDR3nt: TGTGCCAGTAGTCCATGGACAGGGGAAAGCTACGAGCAGTACTTC